Presented here are 17 T cell receptor beta chains from one specimen sequenced in a study of blood T cell repertoires in COVID-19. The table came from immunoSEQ multiplex PCR; TCRdb's copy has only in-frame clones and leaves some out. The sample contains about 270,000 clones, 75% to 95% of which appear only once. The material sequenced was PBMCs or T cells enriched from blood (not recorded which). The receptors come from a man in his forties or fifties who had been exposed to COVID-19.

The genes are TRBV2 and TRBJ2-7; D might be TRBD1 (6 bases). V lost 7 bases, J lost 3 bases, and 19 bases lay in between. The CDR3 is made up of 15 amino acids. Germline V gives CDR1 SNHLY, CDR2 FYNNEI. CDR3 DNA sequence: TGTGCCAGCACCTCAGGAGGACAGCGTTTCTACGAGCAGTACTTC. It encodes CASTSGGQRFYEQYF.

The rearrangement joins TRBV7-9 to TRBJ2-3, with TRBD1 matching over 10 bases. V lost 7 bases, J lost 2 bases, and 12 bases stayed unmatched. The germline CDR1 and CDR2 sequences are SEHNR and FQNEAQ (reference sequence). This CDR3 comprises 17 residues. CDR3 nucleotides: TGTGCCAGCACCAGCCGTCGGGGACAGGGGACCACAGATACGCAGTATTTT. Translation gives CASTSRRGQGTTDTQYF.

The chain employs TRBV14 and TRBJ1-1, with D unresolved. Germline lookup yields CDR1 SGHDN and CDR2 FVKESK. The V and J ends lost 3 bases and 0 bases respectively, with 5 bases between them. The CDR3 runs to 13 residues. The CDR3 DNA follows: TGTGCCAGCAGCCAGGGCGTGAACACTGAAGCTTTCTTT. This translates into CASSQGVNTEAFF.

This rearrangement joins TRBV19 to TRBJ1-4; 7 bases fit TRBD1. The ends lost 5 bases at V and 4 bases at J; junction bases unmatched: 7. The CDR3 runs 15 residues. Germline V CDR1 and CDR2: LNHDA, SQIVND (reference sequence). The CDR3 DNA sequence: TGTGCCAGTAGTGTGTCGGGGACAGATAATGAAAAACTGTTTTTT. This translates into CASSVSGTDNEKLFF.

V gene TRBV6-2 or TRBV6-3 combines with J gene TRBJ1-1; D not resolved. The V and J ends lost 6 bases and 1 base respectively, with 15 bases between them. This CDR3 contains 15 residues. Germline V gene data show CDR1 as MNHEY and CDR2 as SVGEGT. Here the CDR3 reads CASSSPGFSNTEAFF. CDR3 coding DNA: TGTGCCAGCAGCTCCCCAGGTTTCTCGAACACTGAAGCTTTCTTT.

V is TRBV28 and J is TRBJ2-3; D remains unclear. CDR1 and CDR2 from the germline V gene are MDHEN and SYDVKM. The CDR3 covers 13 residues. V shed 5 bases and J shed 6 bases, with 12 bases lying between them. The CDR3 sequence is CASSRRSQDTQYF. CDR3 coding DNA: TGTGCCAGCAGTAGGCGTTCACAGGATACGCAGTATTTT. Complete variable domain (other parts from reference TRBV28 and TRBJ2-3): DVKVTQSSRYLVKRTGEKVFLECVQDMDHENMFWYRQDPGLGLRLIYFSYDVKMKEKGDIPEGYSVSREKKERFSLILESASTNQTSMYLCASSRRSQDTQYFGPGTRLTVL.

The chain couples TRBV6-4 to TRBJ2-7; 8 bases map to TRBD1. The CDR3 contains 14 residues. Germline assignment: CDR1 MRHNA and CDR2 SNTAGT. V trimming: 4 bases; J trimming: 0 bases; junction bases outside the gene matches: 2. Here the CDR3 DNA reads TGTGCCAGCAGTGGACAGGGGAGCTCCTACGAGCAGTACTTC. Protein: CASSGQGSSYEQYF.

This clone was counted once. This chain joins TRBV12-1 and TRBJ1-5; TRBD1 was called by the table and not checked on the DNA. TRBV12-1 represents a pseudogene. The CDR3 loop spans 14 amino acids. The CDR3 is CASSRQPSNQPQHF. CDR3 nucleotides: TGTGCCAGCAGCCGACAGCCCAGCAATCAGCCCCAGCATTTT.

Details on this clone: Compared with germline, one end of the junction differs, possibly owing to a read error. This sequence joins TRBV28 and TRBJ2-7; TRBD2 aligns across 9 bases. The CDR3 totals 15 residues. CDR1 is MDHEN, CDR2 SYDVKM, per germline. The CDR3 bases are TGTGTCAGCACGGCAGCGGGAGGAAGCTCCTACGAGCAGTACTTC. It yields the protein CVSTAAGGSSYEQYF.

CDR3: CASRIQGSGSPLHF. The DNA for the CDR3 is TGTGCCAGCAGGATACAGGGGTCTGGTTCACCCCTCCACTTT. The genes are TRBV28 and TRBJ1-6; 7 bases match TRBD1. Germline V CDR1 and CDR2: MDHEN, SYDVKM. The CDR3 loop spans 14 amino acids. The V and J ends lost 6 bases and 9 bases, in that order; junction bases with no gene match: 8.

The chain is built from TRBV10-3 and TRBJ2-7; possible D gene TRBD2, 6 bases. The CDR3 consists of 13 residues. Germline CDR1 and CDR2: ENHRY and SYGVKD. Trimming shortened V by 2 bases and J by 7 bases, and 12 bases separated the two germline ends. The CDR3, as DNA: TGTGCCATCAGTGAGAGCGGGTTGGAGGAGCAGTACTTC. Translation: CAISESGLEEQYF.

The J gene is TRBJ2-3, the V gene TRBV24-1; D is possibly TRBD2 (5 bases). The CDR3 runs to 18 residues. V lost 3 bases, J lost 4 bases, and 22 bases lay in between. The germline gives CDR1 KGHDR, CDR2 SFDVKD. The chain's CDR3 is CATSDPEEGRLRSDTQYF. In DNA, the CDR3 is TGTGCCACCAGTGATCCCGAAGAGGGCCGCCTCAGGTCAGATACGCAGTATTTT.

This chain uses TRBV9 with TRBJ2-1; 14 nucleotides match TRBD2. This CDR3 region has 15 residues. J lost 7 bases, V lost 3 bases, and 3 bases had no gene match. Per the germline V gene, CDR1 is SGDLS and CDR2 is YYNGEE. The CDR3 sequence is CASSDGTSGRNEQFF. In DNA, the CDR3 is TGTGCCAGCAGCGACGGGACTAGCGGGAGAAATGAGCAGTTCTTC.

The count of this clone is one. V usage is TRBV5-4 and J usage is TRBJ2-1; the match to TRBD1 covers 7 bases. J was trimmed by 3 bases and V by 4 bases; bases with no gene match: 4. The CDR3 is 14 amino acids. The V gene's germline CDR1 is SGHNT and CDR2 YYREEE (reference sequence). The CDR3 DNA follows: TGTGCCAGCAGCGAAAGGACAGGCTACAATGAGCAGTTCTTC. This gives the protein CASSERTGYNEQFF.

The V call is TRBV5-6, the J call TRBJ1-2; D is ambiguous. In germline, CDR1 is SGHDT, CDR2 YYEEEE. Trimming left V 3 bases short and J 9 bases short, with 18 bases between. The CDR3 has 14 residues. CDR3 protein: CASSSGIGVVRYTF. CDR3 DNA: TGTGCCAGCAGCTCAGGCATCGGGGTCGTTCGCTACACCTTC.

The sample holds one count of this clone. The chain couples TRBV29-1 to TRBJ1-1; D is unclear. The length of the CDR3 is 11 residues. V shed 7 bases and J shed 2 bases, with 8 bases lying between them. Germline-derived CDR1 and CDR2 are SQVTM and ANQGSEA. CDR3 coding DNA: TGCAGCGCAGAGATCAACACTGAAGCTTTCTTT. Encoded protein: CSAEINTEAFF.

This clone was counted a single time. The rearrangement joins TRBV24-1 to TRBJ1-1; D gene uncertain. This CDR3 spans 11 amino acids. The V end lost 6 bases, the J end lost 4 bases, and 5 bases lay between the germline ends. In germline, CDR1 is KGHDR, CDR2 SFDVKD. CDR3 in amino acids: CATSFGTEAFF. The CDR3 coding sequence is TGTGCCACCAGTTTCGGCACTGAAGCTTTCTTT.